This record looks at one T cell receptor (beta chain) sequence and its context. Germline is not matched at one junction end, which may reflect a read error. The CDR3 runs to 13 residues. Germline V gene data show CDR1 as SGHRS and CDR2 as YFSETQ. Sequencing used immunoSEQ multiplex PCR; TCRdb keeps in-frame clones, though not all of them. This table holds approximately 92,000 clones, roughly 72% found once. This entry comes from a study of blood T cell repertoires in COVID-19. Sequencing used peripheral blood. The rearrangement joins TRBV5-1 to TRBJ2-5; D is uncertain. The TCR was taken from an older woman in a cohort sampled during active or convalescent COVID-19. The CDR3 loop is CASSLAVGSLENF. CDR3 sequence (DNA): TGCGCCAGCAGCTTGGCCGTGGGCTCCCTTGAGAACTTC.